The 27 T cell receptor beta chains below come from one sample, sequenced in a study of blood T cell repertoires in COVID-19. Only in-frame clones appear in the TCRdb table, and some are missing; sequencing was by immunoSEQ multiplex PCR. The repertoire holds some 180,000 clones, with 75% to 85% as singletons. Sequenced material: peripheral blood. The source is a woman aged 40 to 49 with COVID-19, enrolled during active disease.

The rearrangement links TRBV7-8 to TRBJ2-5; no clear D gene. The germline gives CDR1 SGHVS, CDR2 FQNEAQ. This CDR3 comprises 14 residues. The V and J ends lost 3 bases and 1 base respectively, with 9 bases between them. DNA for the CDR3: TGTGCCAGCAGCTTGGCCCCAGGCCAAGAGACCCAGTACTTC. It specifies CASSLAPGQETQYF.

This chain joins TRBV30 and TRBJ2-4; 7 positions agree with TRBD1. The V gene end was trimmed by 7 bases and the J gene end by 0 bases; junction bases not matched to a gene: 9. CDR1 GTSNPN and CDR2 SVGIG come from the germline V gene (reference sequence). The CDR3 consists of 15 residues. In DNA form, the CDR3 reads TGTGCCTCAAGAATTAGGGGGCTAGCCAAAAACATTCAGTACTTC. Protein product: CASRIRGLAKNIQYF.

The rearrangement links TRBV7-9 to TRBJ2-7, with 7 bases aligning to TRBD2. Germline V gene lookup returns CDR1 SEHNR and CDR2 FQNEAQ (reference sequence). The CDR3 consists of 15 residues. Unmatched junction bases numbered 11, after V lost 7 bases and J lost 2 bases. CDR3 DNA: TGTGCCAGCACCCTGGGAGGGGCCGTACCCTACGAGCAGTACTTC. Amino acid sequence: CASTLGGAVPYEQYF. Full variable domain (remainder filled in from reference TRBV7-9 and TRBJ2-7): DTGVSQNPRHKITKRGQNVTFRCDPISEHNRLYWYRQTLGQGPEFLTYFQNEAQLEKSRLLSDRFSAERPKGSFSTLEIQRTEQGDSAMYLCASTLGGAVPYEQYFGPGTRLTVT.

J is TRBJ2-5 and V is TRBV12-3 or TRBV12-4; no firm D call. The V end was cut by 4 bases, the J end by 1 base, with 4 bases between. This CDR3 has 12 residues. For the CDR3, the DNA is TGTGCCAGCAGTTACACCCAAGAGACCCAGTACTTC. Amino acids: CASSYTQETQYF.

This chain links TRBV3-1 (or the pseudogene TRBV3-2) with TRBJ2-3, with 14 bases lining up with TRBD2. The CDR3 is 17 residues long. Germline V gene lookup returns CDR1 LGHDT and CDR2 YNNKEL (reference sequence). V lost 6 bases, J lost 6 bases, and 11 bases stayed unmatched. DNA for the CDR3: TGTGCCAGCAGGTCCGGGACTAGCGGGAGAGCATGGGATACGCAGTATTTT. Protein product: CASRSGTSGRAWDTQYF.

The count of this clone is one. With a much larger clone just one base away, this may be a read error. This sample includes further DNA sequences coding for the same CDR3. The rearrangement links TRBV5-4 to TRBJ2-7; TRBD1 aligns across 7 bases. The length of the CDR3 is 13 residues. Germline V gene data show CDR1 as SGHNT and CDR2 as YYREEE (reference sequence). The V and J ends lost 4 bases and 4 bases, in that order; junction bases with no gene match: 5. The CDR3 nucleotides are TGTGCCAGCAGCACGACAGGGAATTACGAGCAGTACTTC. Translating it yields CASSTTGNYEQYF.

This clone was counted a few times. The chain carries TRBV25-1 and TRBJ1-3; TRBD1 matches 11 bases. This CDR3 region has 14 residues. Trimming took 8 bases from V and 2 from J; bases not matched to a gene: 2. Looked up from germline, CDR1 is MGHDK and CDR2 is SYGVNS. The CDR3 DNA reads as TGTGCCAGCGGGGACAGGGGGACTGGAAACACCATATATTTT. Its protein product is CASGDRGTGNTIYF.

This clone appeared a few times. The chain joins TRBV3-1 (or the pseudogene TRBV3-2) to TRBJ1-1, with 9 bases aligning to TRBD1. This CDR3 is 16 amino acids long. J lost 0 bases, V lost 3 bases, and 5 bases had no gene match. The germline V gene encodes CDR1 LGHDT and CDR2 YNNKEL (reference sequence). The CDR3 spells CASSQGQGRMNTEAFF. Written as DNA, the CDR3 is TGTGCCAGCAGCCAGGGACAGGGTAGGATGAACACTGAAGCTTTCTTT.

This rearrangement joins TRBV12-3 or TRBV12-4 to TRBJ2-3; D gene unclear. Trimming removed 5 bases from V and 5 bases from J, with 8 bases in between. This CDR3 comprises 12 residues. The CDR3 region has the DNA TGTGCCAGCAGTCCCAACGGAGATACGCAGTATTTT. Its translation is CASSPNGDTQYF.

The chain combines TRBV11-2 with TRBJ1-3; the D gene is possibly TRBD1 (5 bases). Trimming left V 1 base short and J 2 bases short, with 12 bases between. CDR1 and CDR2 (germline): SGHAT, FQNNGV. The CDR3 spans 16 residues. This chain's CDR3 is CASSLGLPGTGNTIYF. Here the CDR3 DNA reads TGTGCCAGCAGCTTAGGGCTTCCAGGGACTGGAAACACCATATATTTT.

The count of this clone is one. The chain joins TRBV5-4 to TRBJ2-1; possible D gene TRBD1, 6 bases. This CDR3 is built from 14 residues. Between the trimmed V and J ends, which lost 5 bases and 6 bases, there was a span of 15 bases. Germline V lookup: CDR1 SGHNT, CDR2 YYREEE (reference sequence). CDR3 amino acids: CASSSRDISNEQFF. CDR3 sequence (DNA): TGTGCCAGCAGTTCGAGGGACATTTCCAATGAGCAGTTCTTC.

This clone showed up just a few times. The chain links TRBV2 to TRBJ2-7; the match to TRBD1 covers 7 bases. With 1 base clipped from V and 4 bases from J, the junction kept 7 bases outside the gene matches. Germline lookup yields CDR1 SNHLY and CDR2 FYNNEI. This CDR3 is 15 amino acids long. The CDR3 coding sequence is TGTGCCAGCAGTGAAGGTAGGGACAGCCGGTACGAGCAGTACTTC. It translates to CASSEGRDSRYEQYF.

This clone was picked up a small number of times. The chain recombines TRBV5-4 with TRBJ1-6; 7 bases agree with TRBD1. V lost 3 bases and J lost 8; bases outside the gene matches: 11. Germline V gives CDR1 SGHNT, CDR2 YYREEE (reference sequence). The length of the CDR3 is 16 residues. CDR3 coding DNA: TGTGCCAGCAGCTCGTCCCGGGACAGTCCCGATTCACCCCTCCACTTT. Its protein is CASSSSRDSPDSPLHF. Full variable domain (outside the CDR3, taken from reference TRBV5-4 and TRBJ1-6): ETGVTQSPTHLIKTRGQQVTLRCSSQSGHNTVSWYQQALGQGPQFIFQYYREEENGRGNFPPRFSGLQFPNYSSELNVNALELDDSALYLCASSSSRDSPDSPLHFGNGTRLTVT.

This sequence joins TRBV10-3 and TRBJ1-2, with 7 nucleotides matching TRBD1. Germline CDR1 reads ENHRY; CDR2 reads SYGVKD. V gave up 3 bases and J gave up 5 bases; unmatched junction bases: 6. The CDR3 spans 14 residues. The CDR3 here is CAISDFDREYGYTF. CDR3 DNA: TGTGCCATCAGTGATTTCGACAGGGAATATGGCTACACCTTC.

The CDR3 sequence: CASGAFGTLTGELFF. The CDR3, as DNA: TGTGCCAGCGGGGCCTTCGGGACTCTCACGGGCGAACTGTTTTTT. The gene calls are TRBV2 and TRBJ1-4, with TRBD1 as a possible D gene (5 bases). The germline CDR1 and CDR2 sequences are SNHLY and FYNNEI. V was shortened by 8 bases and J by 12 bases, with 25 bases between the two germline ends. The CDR3 covers 15 residues. Full variable domain (missing parts from reference TRBV2 and TRBJ1-4): EPEVTQTPSHQVTQMGQEVILRCVPISNHLYFYWYRQILGQKVEFLVSFYNNEISEKSEIFDDQFSVERPDGSNFTLKIRSTKLEDSAMYFCASGAFGTLTGELFFGSGTQLSVL.

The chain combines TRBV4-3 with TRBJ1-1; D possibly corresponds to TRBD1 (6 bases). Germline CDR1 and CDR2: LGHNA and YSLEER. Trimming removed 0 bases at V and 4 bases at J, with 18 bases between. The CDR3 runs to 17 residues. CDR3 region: CASSQDRGGLLTTEAFF. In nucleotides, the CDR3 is TGCGCCAGCAGCCAAGATCGGGGGGGGCTTTTGACCACTGAAGCTTTCTTT.

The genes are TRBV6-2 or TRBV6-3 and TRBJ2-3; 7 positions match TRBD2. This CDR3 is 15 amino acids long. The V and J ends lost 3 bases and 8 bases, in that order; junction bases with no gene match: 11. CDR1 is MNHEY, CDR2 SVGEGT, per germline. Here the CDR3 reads CASSYDRRGSGTQYF. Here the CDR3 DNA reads TGTGCCAGCAGTTATGACCGGCGGGGGTCAGGTACGCAGTATTTT.

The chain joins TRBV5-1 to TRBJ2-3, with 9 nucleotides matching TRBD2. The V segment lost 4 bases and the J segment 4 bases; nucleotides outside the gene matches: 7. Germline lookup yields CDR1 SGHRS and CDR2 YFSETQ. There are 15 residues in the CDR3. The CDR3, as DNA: TGCGCCAGCAGCGCCTATAGCGGGAGTTCAGATACGCAGTATTTT. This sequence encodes CASSAYSGSSDTQYF. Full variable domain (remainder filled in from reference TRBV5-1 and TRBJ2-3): KAGVTQTPRYLIKTRGQQVTLSCSPISGHRSVSWYQQTPGQGLQFLFEYFSETQRNKGNFPGRFSGRQFSNSRSEMNVSTLELGDSALYLCASSAYSGSSDTQYFGPGTRLTVL.

The CDR3 loop reads CATSRDPTGTGELFF. The CDR3 DNA follows: TGTGCCACCAGCAGAGACCCTACAGGCACCGGGGAGCTGTTTTTT. V gene TRBV15 combines with J gene TRBJ2-2; TRBD1 is a possible D gene (5 bases). Germline CDR1 is LNHNV and CDR2 is YYDKDF (reference sequence). V lost 0 bases and J lost 4, with 9 bases in between. This CDR3 has 15 amino acids.

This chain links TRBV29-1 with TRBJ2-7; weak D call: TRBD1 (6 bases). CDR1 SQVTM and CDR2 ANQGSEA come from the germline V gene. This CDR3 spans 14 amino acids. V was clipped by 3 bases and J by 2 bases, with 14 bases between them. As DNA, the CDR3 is TGCAGCGTTGAGGACAGCTCGATTCCCTACGAGCAGTACTTC. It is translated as CSVEDSSIPYEQYF.

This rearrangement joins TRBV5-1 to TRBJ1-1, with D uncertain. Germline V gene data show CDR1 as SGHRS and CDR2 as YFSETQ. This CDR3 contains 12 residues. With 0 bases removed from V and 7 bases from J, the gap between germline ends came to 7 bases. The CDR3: CASSLETHEAFF. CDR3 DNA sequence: TGCGCCAGCAGCTTGGAGACTCATGAAGCTTTCTTT.

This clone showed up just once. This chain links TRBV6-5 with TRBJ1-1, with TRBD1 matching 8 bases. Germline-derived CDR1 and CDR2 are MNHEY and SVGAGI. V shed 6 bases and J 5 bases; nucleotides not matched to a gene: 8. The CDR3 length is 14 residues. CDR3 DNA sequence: TGTGCCAGCAGATTCACAGGGGGATATACTGAAGCTTTCTTT. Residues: CASRFTGGYTEAFF.

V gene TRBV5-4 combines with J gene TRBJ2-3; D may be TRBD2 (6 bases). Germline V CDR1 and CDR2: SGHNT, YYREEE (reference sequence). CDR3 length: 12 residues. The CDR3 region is CAVGGTTDTQYF. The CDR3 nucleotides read TGTGCAGTGGGCGGGACCACAGATACGCAGTATTTT. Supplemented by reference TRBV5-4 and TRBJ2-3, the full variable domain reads ETGVTQSPTHLIKTRGQQVTLRCSSQSGHNTVSWYQQALGQGPQFIFQYYREEENGRGNFPPRFSGLQFPNYSSELNVNALELDDSALYLCAVGGTTDTQYFGPGTRLTVL.

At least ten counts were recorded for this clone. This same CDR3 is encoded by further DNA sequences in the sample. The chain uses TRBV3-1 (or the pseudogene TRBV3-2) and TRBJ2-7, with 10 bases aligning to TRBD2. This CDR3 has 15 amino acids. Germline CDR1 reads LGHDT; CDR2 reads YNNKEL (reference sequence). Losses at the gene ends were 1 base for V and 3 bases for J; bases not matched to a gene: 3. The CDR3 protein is CASSQGLAGVYEQYF. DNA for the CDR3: TGTGCCAGCAGCCAAGGGCTAGCGGGGGTCTACGAGCAGTACTTC.

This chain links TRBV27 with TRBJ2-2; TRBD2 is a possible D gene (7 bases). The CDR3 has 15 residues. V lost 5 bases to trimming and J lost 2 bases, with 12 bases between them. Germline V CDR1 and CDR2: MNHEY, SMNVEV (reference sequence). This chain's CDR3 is CASSLRGGNTGELFF. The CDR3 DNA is TGTGCCAGCAGTCTAAGGGGGGGCAACACCGGGGAGCTGTTTTTT.

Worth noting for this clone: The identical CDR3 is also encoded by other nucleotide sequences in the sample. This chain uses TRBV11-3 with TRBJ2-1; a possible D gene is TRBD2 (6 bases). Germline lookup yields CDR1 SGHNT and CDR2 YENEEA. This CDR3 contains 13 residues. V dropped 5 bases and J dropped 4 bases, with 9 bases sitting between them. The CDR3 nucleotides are TGTGCCAGCAGCCCCGGGAGATACAATGAGCAGTTCTTC. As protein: CASSPGRYNEQFF.

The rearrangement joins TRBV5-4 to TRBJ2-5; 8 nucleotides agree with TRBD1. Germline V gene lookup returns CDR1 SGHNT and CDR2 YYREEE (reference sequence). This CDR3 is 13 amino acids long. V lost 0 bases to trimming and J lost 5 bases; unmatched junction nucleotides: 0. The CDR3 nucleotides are TGTGCCAGCAGCTTGGACAGGGGGGAGACCCAGTACTTC. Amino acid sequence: CASSLDRGETQYF.